This is a list of T cell receptor beta chains from one sample in a study of response to subunit inactivated influenza vaccine. TCRdb reprocessed the RT-PCR reads with MiXCR, giving one entry per CDR3 protein. This sample has about half a million distinct CDR3 sequences; under 9% occur once, and the top ten carry around 13%. The starting material was PBMCs from blood, obtained less than 30 months after vaccination. All receptors derive from a man between 50 and 70 years old who received an inactivated influenza vaccine. Each CDR3 is given with its conserved first and last residue. A D gene is named only where the DNA matches it firmly. Size tells how often a clone was seen (once, few, many) or the class of an expanded clone, and some rows leave it out.

D,size,J,V,DNA,CDR3
TRBD2,many,TRBJ2-1,TRBV20-1,TGCAGTGTGACTAGCGGTGACATCAATGAGCAGTTCTTC,CSVTSGDINEQFF
-,-,TRBJ2-6,TRBV19,TGTGCCAGTAGTTTCGAATTCTCTGGGGCCAACGTCCTGACTTTC,CASSFEFSGANVLTF
-,-,TRBJ2-1,TRBV20-1,TGCAGTGCCGGACAGATCTATGAGCAGTTCTTC,CSAGQIYEQFF
-,few,TRBJ2-1,TRBV5-1,TGCGCCAGCAGTGAAGATTACAATGAGCAGTTCTTC,CASSEDYNEQFF
-,few,TRBJ1-1,TRBV18,TGTGCCAGCTCCCCGGATCTGGGCACTGAAGCTTTCTTT,CASSPDLGTEAFF
-,few,TRBJ1-1,TRBV4-3,TGCGCCAGCAGCCAAGATCGAAAGGGTAAACTACCTAACACTGAAGCTTTCTTT,CASSQDRKGKLPNTEAFF
-,many,TRBJ2-7,TRBV12-3/TRBV12-4,TGTGCCAGCAGTATCCGGGACGGTGAGCAGTACTTC,CASSIRDGEQYF
-,-,TRBJ1-2,TRBV2,TGTGCCAGCAGTGCAGCTAACTATGGCTACACCTTC,CASSAANYGYTF
TRBD1,many,TRBJ2-5,TRBV7-2,TGTGCCAGCAGCTTAGCAGGGGGCGTAGAGACCCAGTACTTC,CASSLAGGVETQYF
-,-,TRBJ1-1,TRBV12-3/TRBV12-4,TGTGCCAGCAGTTTTAGGGGGGTCGGCACTGAAGCTTTCTTT,CASSFRGVGTEAFF
TRBD1,many,TRBJ2-2,TRBV12-3/TRBV12-4,TGTGCCAGCAGTTTAGGCAGGGGGTTTTTCAACACCGGGGAGCTGTTTTTT,CASSLGRGFFNTGELFF
-,few,TRBJ1-2,TRBV6-1,TGTGCCAGCAGTGAATTAGAGAGACGCTACACCTTC,CASSELERRYTF
TRBD2,-,TRBJ2-1,TRBV12-3/TRBV12-4,TGTGCCAGCAGTACGGCGGGAGGGTTTCATGAGCAGTTCTTC,CASSTAGGFHEQFF
TRBD2,-,TRBJ2-1,TRBV12-3/TRBV12-4,TGTGCCAGCAGTCCGGGGACTAGCGGCACCCTCCAGTTCTTC,CASSPGTSGTLQFF
TRBD1,few,TRBJ2-1,TRBV6-1,TGTGCCAGCAGTGAGTGGGACAGGGGTTATGAGCAGTTCTTC,CASSEWDRGYEQFF
-,few,TRBJ2-5,TRBV4-2,TGTGCCAGCAGCCAAGGGACAGCTACCCTCCAAGAGACCCAGTACTTC,CASSQGTATLQETQYF
-,-,TRBJ1-2,TRBV30,TGTGCCTGGAGCGTCCAGGGGATCTATGGCTACACCTTC,CAWSVQGIYGYTF
-,-,TRBJ2-6,TRBV5-1,TGCGCCAGCAGCGTGTACAGAATCTCTGGGGCCAACGTCCTGACTTTC,CASSVYRISGANVLTF
TRBD2,many,TRBJ2-3,TRBV5-1,TGCGCCAGCAGCTTGAACGCGCTAGCGGGCACAGATACGCAGTATTTT,CASSLNALAGTDTQYF
-,few,TRBJ1-2,TRBV28,TGTGCCAGCAGGACCCCAGACAGGTTTCATGGCTACACCTTC,CASRTPDRFHGYTF
TRBD1,-,TRBJ1-3,TRBV7-8,TGTGCCAGCAGCCCATTGGGACAGGGACCGATCTCTGGAAACACCATATATTTT,CASSPLGQGPISGNTIYF
TRBD2,few,TRBJ2-1,TRBV29-1,TGCAGCGTAGACCTTAGCGGGAGAAATGAGCAGTTCTTC,CSVDLSGRNEQFF
-,few,TRBJ2-2,TRBV29-1,TGCAGCGTTGAAATCAGCCGTTCCGGGGAGCTGTTTTTT,CSVEISRSGELFF
-,-,TRBJ2-1,TRBV5-6,TGTGCCAGCAGCTTTTCAGCAGGATCCTACAATGAGCAGTTCTTC,CASSFSAGSYNEQFF
-,few,TRBJ2-4,TRBV12-3/TRBV12-4,TGTGCCAGCAGTTTCGGGGGTGGGAGCAAAAACATTCAGTACTTC,CASSFGGGSKNIQYF
-,-,TRBJ2-7,TRBV28,TGTGCCAGCAAGTCGCATAGCATATCCTACGAGCAGTACTTC,CASKSHSISYEQYF
TRBD1,-,TRBJ2-5,TRBV18,TGTGCCAGCTCACCACCGGGGACAGGGTTCGACCAAGAGACCCAGTACTTC,CASSPPGTGFDQETQYF
-,few,TRBJ1-1,TRBV6-1,TGTGCCAGCAGTGAAAGTGACAGGATTGAAGCTTTCTTT,CASSESDRIEAFF
-,-,TRBJ2-1,TRBV20-1,TGCAGTGCTAGAGATCCATCGTTGGGTATGCAGTTCTTC,CSARDPSLGMQFF
-,few,TRBJ2-1,TRBV5-1,TGCGCCAGCAGCTTAATGACGGACGAATTCGACAATGAGCAGTTCTTC,CASSLMTDEFDNEQFF
-,-,TRBJ2-3,TRBV7-2,TGTGCCAGTAGTCCAGCGAGCACAGATACGCAGTATTTT,CASSPASTDTQYF
-,many,TRBJ1-5,TRBV20-1,TGCAGTGCTCGCAGGGCATCGGATAGCAATCAGCCCCAGCATTTT,CSARRASDSNQPQHF